Listed below are T cell receptor beta chains from one sample, sequenced in a study of cytomegalovirus exposure and HLA in healthy donors. Profiling relied on immunoSEQ multiplex PCR, and the TCRdb table lists in-frame clones only, not all of them. The sample table sets out tens of thousands of clones. Sequenced input: PBMCs. The receptors derive from a woman aged 55-69 years in good health and CMV-seronegative. Each CDR3 is given with its conserved first and last residue. A D gene is named only where the DNA matches it firmly.

j_call: TRBJ2-6; v_call: TRBV29-1; d_call: TRBD1; cdr3_aa: CSAGTGNPGANVLTF; cdr3_nt: TGCAGCGCGGGGACAGGGAACCCTGGGGCCAACGTCCTGACTTTC
j_call: TRBJ2-4; v_call: TRBV19; d_call: .; cdr3_aa: CASSINRAVDIQYF; cdr3_nt: TGTGCCAGTAGTATCAACAGGGCAGTCGACATTCAGTACTTC
j_call: TRBJ1-2; v_call: TRBV4-2; d_call: .; cdr3_aa: CASRSTGNEGYGYTF; cdr3_nt: TGTGCCAGCAGGTCTACAGGTAACGAAGGCTATGGCTACACCTTC
j_call: TRBJ1-4; v_call: TRBV7-2; d_call: .; cdr3_aa: CASSPQAPATNEKLFF; cdr3_nt: TGTGCCAGCAGCCCCCAGGCACCCGCAACTAATGAAAAACTGTTTTTT
j_call: TRBJ1-5; v_call: TRBV19; d_call: TRBD1; cdr3_aa: CASSIAQGAIQPQHF; cdr3_nt: TGTGCCAGTAGTATAGCACAGGGGGCGATTCAGCCCCAGCATTTT
j_call: TRBJ2-5; v_call: TRBV11-3; d_call: .; cdr3_aa: CASSRGEVETQYF; cdr3_nt: TGTGCCAGCAGCAGAGGGGAGGTAGAGACCCAGTACTTC
j_call: TRBJ1-4; v_call: TRBV5-1; d_call: .; cdr3_aa: CASSPTQRVGEKLFF; cdr3_nt: TGCGCCAGCAGCCCCACCCAGAGGGTCGGTGAAAAACTGTTTTTT
j_call: TRBJ2-1; v_call: TRBV7-2; d_call: TRBD2; cdr3_aa: CASSSLSGMVYNEQFF; cdr3_nt: TGTGCCAGCAGCTCCTTGAGCGGGATGGTATACAATGAGCAGTTCTTC
j_call: TRBJ2-6; v_call: TRBV11-2; d_call: TRBD2; cdr3_aa: CASSSAGLPSSGANVLTF; cdr3_nt: TGTGCCAGCAGCTCAGCGGGACTCCCGAGCTCTGGGGCCAACGTCCTGACTTTC
j_call: TRBJ2-7; v_call: TRBV7-2; d_call: .; cdr3_aa: CASSSAYEQYF; cdr3_nt: TGTGCCAGCAGCTCGGCCTACGAGCAGTACTTC
j_call: TRBJ2-7; v_call: TRBV6-1; d_call: .; cdr3_aa: CASSERVGGKTYEQYF; cdr3_nt: TGTGCCAGCAGTGAACGCGTAGGCGGGAAAACCTACGAGCAGTACTTC